The T cell receptor (beta chain) under discussion was sequenced for a study of cytomegalovirus exposure and HLA in healthy donors. Study outcomes and limitations: Earlier results showed most TCR beta V segments being productive about 87% or about 30% of the time. A later analysis reportedly found fewer N-insertions in an Asian-associated ancestry cluster than the roughly 670-donor mean.

The germline V gene encodes CDR1 LGHNA and CDR2 YNFKEQ. The CDR3 has 15 amino acids. Trimming left V 0 bases short and J 0 bases short, with 7 bases between. This clone appeared a single time. The antigen remains unidentified. Primers included in the PCR were 60 Vbeta and 13 Jbeta primers. The table came from immunoSEQ multiplex PCR; TCRdb's copy has only in-frame clones and leaves some out. The sample records about 120,000 clones, 74% being singletons. The rearrangement uses TRBV4-2 and TRBJ2-3; D uncertain. The sample consisted of PBMCs. The origin of this receptor is a male donor in good health and CMV-seronegative. CDR3 region: CASSQDWPSTDTQYF. The CDR3, as DNA: TGTGCCAGCAGCCAAGATTGGCCTAGCACAGATACGCAGTATTTT.